A single T cell receptor (beta chain) is shown here with its context. What it binds is not known. The sample comes from a study of T-cell memory formation after mild COVID-19. On the study more broadly: Each donor largely had its own TCR clusters. Study-wide points: Unconfirmed was the SARS-CoV-2 specificity of second-wave clones that peaked on day 37. Whereas later expanders leaned CD4+, clones contracting day 15 to 85 showed a balanced CD4/CD8 makeup.

Constant-segment primers were used for 5'RACE, and the resulting TCR alpha and TCR beta cDNA libraries carried sample barcodes and UMIs. Using its own MiXCR run on the 5' RACE reads, TCRdb lists one record per CDR3 protein. Of 110,000 to 150,000 distinct CDR3 sequences listed, around 25% are singletons. Source material: PBMCs or a T cell subset sorted from them (not recorded which). This TCR was sampled from an adult woman who had mild COVID-19 (a few samples of this study predate the infection). Cell type and time point are not known.

The CDR3: CSGWSTEAFF. The CDR3 bases are TGCAGCGGGTGGAGCACTGAAGCTTTCTTT. The rearrangement joins TRBV29-1 to TRBJ1-1; D remains unclear. The CDR3 extends over 10 amino acids. Germline CDR1 is SQVTM and CDR2 is ANQGSEA. Trimming pared 7 bases from V and 4 bases from J, leaving 7 bases between.